This TCR beta chain was sequenced in a study of T cells after yellow fever vaccination. Study-wide results and limits: Abundant bulk-derived clonotypes could contaminate FACS-sorted repertoires. Compared with primary, the secondary response was weaker and peaked at day 5, not 15.

About this clonotype itself: The target antigen is unknown.

A universal primer site and UMIs were added as TCR cDNA was made by 5'RACE template switching. TCRdb used MiXCR to reprocess the 5' RACE reads, holding one entry per CDR3 protein. The sample yields about 120,000 distinct CDR3 sequences, around 9.8% seen once. The germline gives CDR1 SQVTM, CDR2 ANQGSEA. The junction had 8 bases not matched to a gene; V was cut back by 7 bases and J by 3 bases. This CDR3 is 13 amino acids long. This clonotype was sampled from a man in his late teens or twenties who received the YFV17D yellow fever vaccine. This chain uses TRBV29-1 with TRBJ2-5, with 7 bases matching TRBD1. This sample comprised CD8+ T cells sorted from PBMCs, obtained on the day of the yellow fever booster vaccination. The CDR3 DNA is TGCAGCGGAAGGACAGGAGATAAAGAGACCCAGTACTTC. Residues: CSGRTGDKETQYF. The variable domain in full, completed from reference TRBV29-1 and TRBJ2-5, reads SAVISQKPSRDICQRGTSLTIQCQVDSQVTMMFWYRQQPGQSLTLIATANQGSEATYESGFVIDKFPISRPNLTFSTLTVSNMSPEDSSIYLCSGRTGDKETQYFGPGTRLLVL.